This T cell receptor (beta chain) is drawn from a study of blood T cell repertoires in COVID-19. For the study at large: The United States, Italy and Spain were the sources of the acute and convalescent COVID-19 samples. The analysed material was cDNA or gDNA that came from T cells, B-cell-depleted T cells, or PBMCs.

V dropped 5 bases and J dropped 5 bases, with 10 bases sitting between them. Germline lookup yields CDR1 DFQATT and CDR2 SNEGSKA (reference sequence). The CDR3 is 12 amino acids. Study processing details: How many nucleated cells were present was estimated from reference gene primer amplification. Here immunoSEQ multiplex PCR was the method, and the copy in TCRdb shows in-frame clones only, minus some. Clone size and the V and J calls come from that table; the DNA yielded D and trimming. In the table there are around 170,000 clones, over 90% of which are singletons. The receptor was isolated from a man between 45 and 60 years old with acute or convalescent COVID-19. The chain uses TRBV20-1 and TRBJ1-5; D gene uncertain. The sample comprised peripheral blood. The CDR3 is CSAGAGHQPQHF. In DNA form, the CDR3 reads TGCAGTGCTGGTGCGGGTCATCAGCCCCAGCATTTT.